This T cell receptor beta chain was sequenced during a study of OX40 agonist ivuxolimab in advanced cancers. The CDR3 is 15 residues long. The V end lost 0 bases, the J end lost 0 bases, and 10 bases lay between the germline ends. Germline loops: CDR1 SGHTS, CDR2 YDEGEE. Assay used: immunoSEQ multiplex PCR; TCRdb lists only in-frame clones, some missing. The sample consists of approximately 16,000 clones, approximately 77% of them appearing once. At cycle 4 day 1, cycle 7 day 1, and baseline, blood was sampled. The source material was CD4+ or CD8+ T cells sorted from blood, sampled in a trial of the OX40 agonist ivuxolimab. This TCR derives from an adult with an advanced solid tumor such as melanoma, head and neck, liver or kidney cancer. This sequence joins TRBV5-8 and TRBJ2-7, with D tentatively TRBD1 (6 bases). CDR3 DNA sequence: TGTGCCAGCAGCTTGGGTGGGGGCATCTCCTACGAGCAGTACTTC. Protein: CASSLGGGISYEQYF.